One TCR beta chain is described in this entry. Its antigen is still unknown. These data come from a study of T cell responses to AZD1222 COVID-19 vaccine. Whole-study results and caveats: Baseline seropositivity occurred in only 5 to 7 AZD1222 recipients. The study found Spike-specific TCR breadth and depth rose after two AZD1222 doses. White British ancestry dominated among donors, who included more females, and clonal diversity was possibly underestimated.

Trimming removed 5 bases at V and 0 bases at J, with 18 bases between. This CDR3 region has 17 residues. CDR1 and CDR2 from the germline V gene are MNHNY and SVGAGI (reference sequence). Produced via immunoSEQ multiplex PCR; TCRdb's table is partial and in-frame only. The sample carries 180,000 or so clones, about 94% recorded once. Second-dose intervals near 4 or 12 weeks were combined. This TCR came from an adult who received the AZD1222 COVID-19 vaccine. This sequence joins TRBV6-6 and TRBJ2-3, with D perhaps being TRBD1 or TRBD2 (5 bases each). The source material was peripheral blood, sampled 28 days after the second AZD1222 dose. CDR3: CASSPEGWGSSTDTQYF. The CDR3 nucleotides read TGTGCCAGCAGTCCCGAGGGGTGGGGGTCTAGCACAGATACGCAGTATTTT.